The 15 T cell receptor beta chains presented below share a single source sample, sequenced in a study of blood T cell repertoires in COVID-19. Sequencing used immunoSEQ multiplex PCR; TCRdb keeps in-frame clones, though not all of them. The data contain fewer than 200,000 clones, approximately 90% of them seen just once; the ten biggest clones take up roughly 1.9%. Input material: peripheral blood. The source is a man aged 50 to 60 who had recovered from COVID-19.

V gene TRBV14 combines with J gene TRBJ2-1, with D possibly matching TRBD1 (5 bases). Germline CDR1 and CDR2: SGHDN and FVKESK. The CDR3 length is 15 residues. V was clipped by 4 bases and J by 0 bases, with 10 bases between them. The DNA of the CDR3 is TGTGCCAGCAGCCTGGACAAGAGCTCCTACAATGAGCAGTTCTTC. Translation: CASSLDKSSYNEQFF.

The CDR3 region has the DNA TGTGCCAGCAGTTACTCGAGGACAGTTAATGAAAAACTGTTTTTT. Encoded protein: CASSYSRTVNEKLFF. The rearrangement links TRBV6-5 to TRBJ1-4, with a weak D call TRBD1 (6 bases). Trimming cost V 0 bases and J 4 bases, with 9 bases left between them. The CDR3 runs 15 residues. The germline gives CDR1 MNHEY, CDR2 SVGAGI.

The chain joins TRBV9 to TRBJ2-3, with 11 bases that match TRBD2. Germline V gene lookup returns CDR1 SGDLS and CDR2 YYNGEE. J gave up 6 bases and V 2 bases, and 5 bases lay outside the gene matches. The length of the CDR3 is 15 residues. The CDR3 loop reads CASSVLLAGVDTQYF. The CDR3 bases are TGTGCCAGCAGCGTCCTACTAGCGGGAGTGGATACGCAGTATTTT.

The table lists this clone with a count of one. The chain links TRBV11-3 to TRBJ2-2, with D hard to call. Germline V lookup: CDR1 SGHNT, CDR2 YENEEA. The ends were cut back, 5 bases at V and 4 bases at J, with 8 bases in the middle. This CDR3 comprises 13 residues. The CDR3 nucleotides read TGTGCCAGCAGCCGTGTATGCACCGGGGAGCTGTTTTTT. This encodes CASSRVCTGELFF.

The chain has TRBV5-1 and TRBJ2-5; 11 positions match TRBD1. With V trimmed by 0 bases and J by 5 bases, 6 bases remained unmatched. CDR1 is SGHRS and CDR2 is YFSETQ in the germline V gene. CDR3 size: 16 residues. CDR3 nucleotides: TGCGCCAGCAGCTTGGCGGGACAGGGGGGAATGGAGACCCAGTACTTC. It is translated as CASSLAGQGGMETQYF.

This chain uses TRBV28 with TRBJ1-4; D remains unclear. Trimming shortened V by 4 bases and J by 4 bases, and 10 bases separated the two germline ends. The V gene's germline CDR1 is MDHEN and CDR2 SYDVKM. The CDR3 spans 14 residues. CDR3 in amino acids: CASSYSGYNEKLFF. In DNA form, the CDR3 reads TGTGCCAGCAGTTACAGTGGTTATAATGAAAAACTGTTTTTT. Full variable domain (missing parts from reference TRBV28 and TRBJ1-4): DVKVTQSSRYLVKRTGEKVFLECVQDMDHENMFWYRQDPGLGLRLIYFSYDVKMKEKGDIPEGYSVSREKKERFSLILESASTNQTSMYLCASSYSGYNEKLFFGSGTQLSVL.

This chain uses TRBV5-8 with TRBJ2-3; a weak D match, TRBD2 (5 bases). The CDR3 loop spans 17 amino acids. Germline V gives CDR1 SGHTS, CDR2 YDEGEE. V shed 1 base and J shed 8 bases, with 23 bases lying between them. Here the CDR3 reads CASSLRPAAAQRGTQYF. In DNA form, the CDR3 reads TGTGCCAGCAGCTTGCGTCCAGCGGCGGCCCAACGTGGTACGCAGTATTTT.

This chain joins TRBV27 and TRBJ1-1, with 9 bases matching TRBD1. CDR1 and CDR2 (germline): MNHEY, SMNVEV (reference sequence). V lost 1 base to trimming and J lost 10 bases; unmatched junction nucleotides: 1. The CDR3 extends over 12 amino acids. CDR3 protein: CASSLYRGRAFF. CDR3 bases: TGTGCCAGCAGTTTATACAGGGGGCGAGCTTTCTTT.

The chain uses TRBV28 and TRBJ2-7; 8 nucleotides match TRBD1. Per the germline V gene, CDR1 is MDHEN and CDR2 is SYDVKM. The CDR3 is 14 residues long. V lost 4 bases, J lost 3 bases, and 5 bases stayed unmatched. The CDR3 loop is CASSSGTGVYEQYF. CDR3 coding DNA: TGTGCCAGCAGTTCCGGGACAGGTGTCTACGAGCAGTACTTC. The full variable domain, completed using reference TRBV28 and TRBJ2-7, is DVKVTQSSRYLVKRTGEKVFLECVQDMDHENMFWYRQDPGLGLRLIYFSYDVKMKEKGDIPEGYSVSREKKERFSLILESASTNQTSMYLCASSSGTGVYEQYFGPGTRLTVT.

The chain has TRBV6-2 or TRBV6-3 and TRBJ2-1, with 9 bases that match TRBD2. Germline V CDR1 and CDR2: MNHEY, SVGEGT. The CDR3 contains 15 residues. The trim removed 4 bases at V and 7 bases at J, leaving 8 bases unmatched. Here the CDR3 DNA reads TGTGCCAGCAGTTCCTATAGCGGGGGCCATAATGAGCAGTTCTTC. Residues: CASSSYSGGHNEQFF.

CDR3 in DNA: TGTGCCAGTAGTATTCAGCGCCGGGAGACCCAGTACTTC. Its protein is CASSIQRRETQYF. The V gene is TRBV19, the J gene TRBJ2-5, with D unresolved. The germline V gene encodes CDR1 LNHDA and CDR2 SQIVND (reference sequence). The CDR3 loop spans 13 amino acids. Trimming removed 3 bases at V and 5 bases at J, with 10 bases between.

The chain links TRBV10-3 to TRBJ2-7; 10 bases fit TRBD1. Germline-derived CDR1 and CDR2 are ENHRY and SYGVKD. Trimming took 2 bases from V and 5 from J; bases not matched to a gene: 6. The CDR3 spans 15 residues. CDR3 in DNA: TGTGCCATCAGTGAGCCCGGGACAGGGGTCCACGAGCAGTACTTC. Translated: CAISEPGTGVHEQYF.

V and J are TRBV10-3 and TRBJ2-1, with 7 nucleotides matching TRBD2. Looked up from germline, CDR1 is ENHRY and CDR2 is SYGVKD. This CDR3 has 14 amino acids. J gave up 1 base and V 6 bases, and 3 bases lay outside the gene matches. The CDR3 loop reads CAISGRKSYNEQFF. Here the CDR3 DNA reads TGTGCCATCAGCGGGAGGAAGTCCTACAATGAGCAGTTCTTC.

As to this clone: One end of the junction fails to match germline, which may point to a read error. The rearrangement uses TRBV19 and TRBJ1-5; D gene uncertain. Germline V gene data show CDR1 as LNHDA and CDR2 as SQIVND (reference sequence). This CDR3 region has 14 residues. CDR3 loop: CASKGIGENQPQHF. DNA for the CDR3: TGTGCAAGTAAGGGAATTGGGGAGAATCAGCCCCAGCATTTT. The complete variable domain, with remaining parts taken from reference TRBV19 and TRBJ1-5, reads DGGITQSPKYLFRKEGQNVTLSCEQNLNHDAMYWYRQDPGQGLRLIYYSQIVNDFQKGDIAEGYSVSREKKESFPLTVTSAQKNPTAFYLCASKGIGENQPQHFGDGTRLSIL.

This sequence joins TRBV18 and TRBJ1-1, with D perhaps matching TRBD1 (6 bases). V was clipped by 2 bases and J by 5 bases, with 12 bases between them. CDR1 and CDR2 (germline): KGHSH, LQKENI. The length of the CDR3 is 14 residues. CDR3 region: CASSPWAGDTEAFF. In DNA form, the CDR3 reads TGTGCCAGCTCACCATGGGCAGGGGATACTGAAGCTTTCTTT.